Each of the 15 T cell receptor beta chains below was sequenced from the same sample in a study of blood T cells in healthy people across ages. Then a second PCR, running about 6 to 12 cycles, was carried out with a sample-barcoded 5' primer and a J-beta primer mix. TCRdb re-analysed the 5' RACE reads in MiXCR, keeping a single row per CDR3 protein. The sample lists some 940,000 distinct CDR3 sequences; just under 30% were seen once. The sample was also linked to a second study, of T cells of mothers and their children.

Sequencing input: blood. These receptors originate from a woman between 40 and 50 years old in good health.

This clonotype was detected a few times. The chain combines TRBV24-1 with TRBJ2-3, with unresolved D. Trimming left V 3 bases short and J 7 bases short, with 13 bases between. This CDR3 has 14 residues. Germline V gene lookup returns CDR1 KGHDR and CDR2 SFDVKD. The CDR3 DNA sequence: TGTGCCACCAGTGATCCCCTAAATGTAAATACGCAGTATTTT. It encodes CATSDPLNVNTQYF.

Notes on this clonotype: One junction end does not reproduce the germline sequence, and a read error may be involved. The chain is built from TRBV28 and TRBJ2-1, with D possibly being TRBD2 (6 bases). The CDR3 is 14 amino acids. Per the germline V gene, CDR1 is MDHEN and CDR2 is SYDVKM. In nucleotides, the CDR3 is TGTGCCAGCCTCCGCGGTGGGAGGATCAATGAGCGGTTCTTC. This sequence encodes CASLRGGRINERFF.

This CDR3 reads CASSFERTQPQHF. In nucleotides, the CDR3 is TGTGCCAGCAGTTTTGAAAGGACCCAGCCCCAGCATTTT. V is TRBV2 and J is TRBJ1-5; no clear D. V lost 5 bases and J 7 bases, leaving 12 bases between the germline ends. The CDR3 is made up of 13 amino acids. Germline V lookup: CDR1 SNHLY, CDR2 FYNNEI.

The DNA for the CDR3 is TGTGCCAGCAGCTTTGGTGGGGGGTTCACGGATACGCAGTATTTT. Its translation is CASSFGGGFTDTQYF. J is TRBJ2-3 and V is TRBV7-3, with D perhaps TRBD2 (6 bases). The germline V gene has CDR1 SGHTA and CDR2 FQGTGA. The CDR3 spans 15 residues. Deletions cut 3 bases from V and 6 bases from J, with 16 bases between. Drawing the rest from reference TRBV7-3 and TRBJ2-3, the complete variable domain is GAGVSQTPSNKVTEKGKYVELRCDPISGHTALYWYRQSLGQGPEFLIYFQGTGAADDSGLPNDRFFAVRPEGSVSTLKIQRTERGDSAVYLCASSFGGGFTDTQYFGPGTRLTVL.

This chain connects TRBV6-5 to TRBJ2-4; D not certain. The CDR3 is made up of 12 amino acids. Germline V lookup: CDR1 MNHEY, CDR2 SVGAGI. V lost 6 bases to trimming and J lost 5 bases, with 8 bases between them. CDR3 DNA: TGTGCCAGCAGAGGGTACGAAAACATTCAGTACTTC. This codes for CASRGYENIQYF.

At least ten counts were recorded for this clonotype. The rearrangement uses TRBV29-1 and TRBJ2-5, with no clear D. Germline values: CDR1 SQVTM, CDR2 ANQGSEA. The length of the CDR3 is 11 residues. V shed 4 bases and J shed 4 bases, with 7 bases lying between them. The CDR3: CSVVLGETQYF. As DNA, the CDR3 is TGCAGCGTTGTTTTAGGAGAGACCCAGTACTTC.

The chain couples TRBV9 to TRBJ2-5; D possibly uses TRBD1 or TRBD2 (5 bases each). Trimming removed 0 bases from V and 1 base from J, with 10 bases in between. Germline V gives CDR1 SGDLS, CDR2 YYNGEE. This CDR3 is built from 15 residues. CDR3 in amino acids: CASSVEWGSQETQYF. DNA for the CDR3: TGTGCCAGCAGCGTAGAATGGGGGAGCCAAGAGACCCAGTACTTC.

The chain uses TRBV2 and TRBJ1-2; D not resolved. V gave up 2 bases and J gave up 5 bases, with 12 bases separating them. There are 14 residues in the CDR3. CDR1 and CDR2 from the germline V gene are SNHLY and FYNNEI. The CDR3 spells CASSELDSRYGYTF. The CDR3 region has the DNA TGTGCCAGCAGTGAATTGGACTCGAGATATGGCTACACCTTC.

Many counts were recorded for this clonotype. This sequence joins TRBV6-5 and TRBJ1-5, with TRBD1 as a possible D gene (6 bases). V was clipped by 4 bases and J by 0 bases, with 10 bases between them. Per the germline V gene, CDR1 is MNHEY and CDR2 is SVGAGI. This CDR3 is 15 amino acids long. CDR3 DNA sequence: TGTGCCAGCAGTTTACAGGGTCGTAGCAATCAGCCCCAGCATTTT. It specifies CASSLQGRSNQPQHF.

The chain combines TRBV28 with TRBJ2-3; 11 bases are shared with TRBD2. The V segment lost 1 base and the J segment 6 bases; nucleotides outside the gene matches: 6. Germline lookup yields CDR1 MDHEN and CDR2 SYDVKM. This CDR3 contains 16 residues. CDR3 region: CASSLFVAGGSDTQYF. CDR3 bases: TGTGCCAGCAGTTTATTCGTAGCGGGGGGGTCGGATACGCAGTATTTT.

This clonotype appeared many times. The V gene is TRBV7-9, the J gene TRBJ2-7; D possibly corresponds to TRBD2 (5 bases). V lost 5 bases and J 3 bases, leaving 14 bases between the germline ends. Germline-derived CDR1 and CDR2 are SEHNR and FQNEAQ (reference sequence). The CDR3 is 14 residues long. DNA for the CDR3: TGTGCCAGCAGCGGCGAACTAGGTCTCTACGAGCAGTACTTC. Amino acids: CASSGELGLYEQYF.

Of note for this clonotype: A much larger clone sits a single nucleotide away, making a read error possible. V and J are TRBV6-6 and TRBJ2-5; 7 positions agree with TRBD2. V dropped 6 bases and J dropped 5; count of bases not matched to a gene: 6. The CDR3 sequence is 13 residues long. Germline V gene data show CDR1 as MNHNY and CDR2 as SVGAGI (reference sequence). CDR3 DNA: TGTGCCAGCAGCCGGGGGGAGTTGGAGACCCAGTACTTC. Its protein is CASSRGELETQYF.

A word on this clonotype: A much larger clone differs by one base, so this may be a read error. CDR3 region: CASSWDRQETQFF. DNA of the CDR3: TGTGCTAGCAGCTGGGACAGGCAAGAGACCCAGTTCTTC. The V and J genes are TRBV7-7 and TRBJ2-5; TRBD1 matches at 8 bases. The J call could be wrong; TRBJ2-1 is a better fit for the DNA end. Germline lookup yields CDR1 SSHAT and CDR2 FNYEAQ (reference sequence). The CDR3 sequence is 13 residues long.

This clonotype showed up just a few times. The J gene is TRBJ1-5, the V gene TRBV7-2, with D possibly being TRBD1 (6 bases). Trimming removed 4 bases at V and 0 bases at J, with 16 bases between. CDR3 length: 17 residues. Per germline, CDR1 SGHTA and CDR2 FQGNSA. The CDR3 loop is CASSYGQSLYSNQPQHF. The DNA of the CDR3 is TGTGCCAGCAGCTACGGACAGAGCCTCTATAGCAATCAGCCCCAGCATTTT.

V and J are TRBV20-1 and TRBJ2-3, with unresolved D. CDR1 and CDR2 from the germline V gene are DFQATT and SNEGSKA (reference sequence). The CDR3 spans 16 residues. Trimming left V 0 bases short and J 0 bases short, with 13 bases between. In nucleotides, the CDR3 is TGCAGTGCTAGAGATCTCAACCTTTTCAGCACAGATACGCAGTATTTT. It encodes CSARDLNLFSTDTQYF.